Here is one TCR beta chain with its context. This same CDR3 is encoded by further DNA sequences in the sample. This entry belongs to a study of blood T cell repertoires in COVID-19. The CDR3 extends over 14 amino acids. V lost 6 bases and J lost 3; bases outside the gene matches: 6. CDR1 is SGHRS and CDR2 is YFSETQ in the germline V gene. Sequenced by immunoSEQ multiplex PCR; TCRdb stores in-frame clones only, minus some. The sample has 130,000 to 150,000 clones, 65% to 85% seen once. J is TRBJ2-1 and V is TRBV5-1; 7 bases are a match to TRBD2. This TCR was sampled from a woman aged 55-70 years with acute or convalescent COVID-19. Sequences were obtained from peripheral blood. The CDR3 DNA sequence: TGCGCCAGCACCCCGGGAGGAGGCTACAATGAGCAGTTCTTC. Translating it yields CASTPGGGYNEQFF.